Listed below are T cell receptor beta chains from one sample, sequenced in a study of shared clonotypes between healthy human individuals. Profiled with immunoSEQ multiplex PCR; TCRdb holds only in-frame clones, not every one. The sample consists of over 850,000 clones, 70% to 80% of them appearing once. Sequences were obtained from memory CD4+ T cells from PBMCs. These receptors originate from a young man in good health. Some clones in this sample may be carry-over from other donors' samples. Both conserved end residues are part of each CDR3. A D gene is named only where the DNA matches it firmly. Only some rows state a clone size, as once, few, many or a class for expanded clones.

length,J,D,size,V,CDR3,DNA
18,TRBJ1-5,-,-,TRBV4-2,CASSHVGAAKYSNQPQHF,TGTGCCAGCAGCCATGTCGGGGCAGCCAAATATAGCAATCAGCCCCAGCATTTT
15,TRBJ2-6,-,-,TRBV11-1,CASSQMGTGANVLTF,TGCGCCAGCAGCCAAATGGGTACGGGGGCCAACGTCCTGACTTTC
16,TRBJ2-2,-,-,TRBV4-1,CASSHPTGARTGELFF,TGCGCCAGCAGCCACCCGACTGGGGCTAGGACCGGGGAGCTGTTTTTT
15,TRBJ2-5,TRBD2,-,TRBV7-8,CASIPTSGLQETQYF,TGTGCCAGCATTCCGACTAGCGGCCTCCAAGAGACCCAGTACTTC
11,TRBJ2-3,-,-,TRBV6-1,CASTKTDTQYF,TGTGCCAGCACCAAAACAGATACGCAGTATTTT
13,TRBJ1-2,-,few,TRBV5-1,CASSPTQNYGYTF,TGCGCCAGCAGTCCTACACAGAACTATGGCTACACCTTC
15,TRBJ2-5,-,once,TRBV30,CAWSAPQGGRETQYF,TGTGCCTGGAGTGCCCCACAGGGTGGAAGAGAGACCCAGTACTTC
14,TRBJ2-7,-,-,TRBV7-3,CASSAHRQGGEQYF,TGTGCCAGCAGCGCCCACCGACAGGGAGGAGAGCAGTACTTC
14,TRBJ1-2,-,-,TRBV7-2,CASSLAAVDDGYTF,TGTGCCAGCAGCTTAGCCGCGGTAGACGATGGCTACACCTTC
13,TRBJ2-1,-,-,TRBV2,CASTYSRYNEQFF,TGTGCCAGCACCTACTCGAGGTACAATGAGCAGTTCTTC
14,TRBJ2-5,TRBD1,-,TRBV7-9,CASSLAGGAETQYF,TGTGCCAGCAGCTTAGCAGGGGGCGCGGAGACCCAGTACTTC
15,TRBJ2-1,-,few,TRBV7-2,CASSLAANSYNEQFF,TGTGCCAGCAGCTTAGCGGCGAACTCCTACAATGAGCAGTTCTTC
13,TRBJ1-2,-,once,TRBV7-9,CASSFTGDYGYTF,TGTGCCAGCAGCTTCACAGGAGACTATGGCTACACCTTC
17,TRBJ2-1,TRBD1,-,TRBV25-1,CASRQGGWDSVYNEQFF,TGTGCCAGCAGGCAAGGGGGATGGGACAGCGTTTACAATGAGCAGTTCTTC
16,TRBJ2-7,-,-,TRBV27,CASSSRSSGLLYEQYF,TGTGCCAGCAGTTCAAGGTCTTCGGGCCTACTCTACGAGCAGTACTTC
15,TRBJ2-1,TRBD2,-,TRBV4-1,CASSQVPASGNEQFF,TGCGCCAGCAGCCAAGTGCCGGCTAGCGGCAATGAGCAGTTCTTC
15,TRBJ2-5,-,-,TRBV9,CASSGSPFLEETQYF,TGTGCCAGCAGCGGGTCCCCCTTCTTGGAGGAGACCCAGTACTTC
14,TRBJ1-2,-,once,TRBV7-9,CASSLDPDHYGYTF,TGTGCCAGCAGCTTAGACCCAGACCACTATGGCTACACCTTC
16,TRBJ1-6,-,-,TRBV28,CASSLFPGQSNSPLHF,TGTGCCAGCAGTTTATTCCCAGGACAGTCTAATTCACCCCTCCACTTT
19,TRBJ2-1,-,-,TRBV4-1,CASSQEGEGHPSSYNEQFF,TGCGCCAGCAGCCAAGAGGGGGAGGGACACCCGAGCTCCTACAATGAGCAGTTCTTC
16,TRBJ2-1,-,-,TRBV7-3,CASSPWGAALASEQFF,TGTGCCAGCAGCCCCTGGGGTGCGGCCCTAGCCAGTGAGCAGTTCTTC
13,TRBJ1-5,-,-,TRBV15,CATSRAGERPQHF,TGTGCCACCAGCAGAGCCGGGGAGAGGCCCCAGCATTTT
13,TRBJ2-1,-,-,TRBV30,CAWSVGEYNEQFF,TGTGCCTGGAGTGTAGGGGAATACAATGAGCAGTTCTTC
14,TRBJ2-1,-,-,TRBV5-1,CASTHRPPINEQFF,TGCGCCAGCACCCACAGGCCGCCCATCAATGAGCAGTTCTTC
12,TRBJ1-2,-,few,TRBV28,CASSDRNSGYTF,TGTGCCAGCAGTGACAGGAATAGCGGCTACACCTTC
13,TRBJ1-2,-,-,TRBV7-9,CATSEGYLYGYTF,TGTGCCACATCGGAGGGATACCTCTATGGCTACACCTTC
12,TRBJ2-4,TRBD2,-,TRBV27,CATSGGGDIQYF,TGTGCCACCTCGGGAGGGGGTGACATTCAGTACTTC
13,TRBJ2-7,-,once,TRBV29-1,CSVGGTDFYEQYF,TGCAGCGTTGGTGGGACGGATTTCTACGAGCAGTACTTC
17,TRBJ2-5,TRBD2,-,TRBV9,CASSVATSGRAGETQYF,TGTGCCAGCAGCGTAGCTACTAGCGGGAGGGCCGGAGAGACCCAGTACTTC
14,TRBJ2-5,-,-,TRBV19,CASSTRILKETQYF,TGTGCCAGTAGTACTCGAATCTTAAAAGAGACCCAGTACTTC
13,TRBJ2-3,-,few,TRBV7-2,CASSLSAEDTQYF,TGTGCCAGCAGCTTATCTGCGGAAGATACGCAGTATTTT
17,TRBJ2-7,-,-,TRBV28,CASSLSLWTIQTYEQYF,TGTGCCAGCAGTTTAAGCCTGTGGACAATTCAGACCTACGAGCAGTACTTC
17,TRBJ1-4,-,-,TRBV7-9,CASSLRRGDSSNEKLFF,TGTGCCAGCAGCCTAAGACGGGGGGATTCCTCTAATGAAAAACTGTTTTTT
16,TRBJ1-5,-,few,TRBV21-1,CASSKCNRGRNQPQHF,TGTGCCAGCAGCAAATGTAATCGGGGTCGGAATCAGCCCCAGCATTTT
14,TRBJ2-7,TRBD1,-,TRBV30,CAWSEQGDPYEQYF,TGTGCCTGGAGTGAACAGGGGGATCCCTACGAGCAGTACTTC
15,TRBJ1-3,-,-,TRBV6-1,CASSAQGHSGNTIYF,TGTGCCAGCAGCGCACAGGGCCACTCTGGAAACACCATATATTTT
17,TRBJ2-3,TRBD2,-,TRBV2,CASTGGSPSGRLDTQYF,TGTGCCAGCACCGGAGGGTCCCCTAGCGGGAGGTTGGATACGCAGTATTTT
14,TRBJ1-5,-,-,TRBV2,CASSPTAPNQPQHF,TGTGCCAGCAGTCCTACAGCCCCCAATCAGCCCCAGCATTTT
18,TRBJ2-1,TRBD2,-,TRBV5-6,CASSLWTSGMVRYNEQFF,TGTGCCAGCAGCTTGTGGACTAGCGGGATGGTGAGGTACAATGAGCAGTTCTTC
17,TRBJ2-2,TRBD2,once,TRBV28,CASSLSLTSGSTGELFF,TGTGCCAGCAGTTTAAGTTTGACTAGCGGGAGCACCGGGGAGCTGTTTTTT
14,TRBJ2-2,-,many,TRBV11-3,CASSFRLGTGELFF,TGTGCCAGCAGCTTCCGGCTGGGCACCGGGGAGCTGTTTTTT
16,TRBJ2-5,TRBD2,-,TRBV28,CASSLYTSGSQETQYF,TGTGCCAGCAGTTTATATACTAGCGGGTCCCAAGAGACCCAGTACTTC
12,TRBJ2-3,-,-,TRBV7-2,CASSLLRDTQYF,TGTGCCAGCAGCTTATTGCGAGATACGCAGTATTTT
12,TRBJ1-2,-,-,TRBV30,CAWSPYGYGYTF,TGTGCCTGGAGTCCCTACGGCTATGGCTACACCTTC
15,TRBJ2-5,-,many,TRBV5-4,CASSWGSVLQETQYF,TGTGCCAGCAGCTGGGGGAGCGTACTCCAAGAGACCCAGTACTTC
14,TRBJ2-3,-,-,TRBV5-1,CASSPDTGTDTQYF,TGCGCCAGCAGCCCGGACACGGGCACAGATACGCAGTATTTT
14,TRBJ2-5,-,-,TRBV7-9,CASSLGVPQETQYF,TGTGCCAGCAGCTTAGGGGTTCCGCAAGAGACCCAGTACTTC
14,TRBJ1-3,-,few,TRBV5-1,CASSLGSSGNTIYF,TGCGCCAGCAGCTTGGGGAGCTCTGGAAACACCATATATTTT
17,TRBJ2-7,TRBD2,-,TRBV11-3,CASSPPLDSGRTYEQYF,TGTGCCAGCAGCCCGCCCCTAGATAGCGGGCGGACCTACGAGCAGTACTTC
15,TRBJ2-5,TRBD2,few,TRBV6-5,CASSPALAVKETQYF,TGTGCCAGCAGTCCCGCGCTAGCGGTCAAGGAGACCCAGTACTTC
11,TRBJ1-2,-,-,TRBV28,CASSYPYGYTF,TGTGCCAGCAGTTACCCCTATGGCTACACCTTC
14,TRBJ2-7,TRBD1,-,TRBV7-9,CASSDDRAFYEQYF,TGTGCCAGCAGCGACGACAGGGCCTTCTACGAGCAGTACTTC
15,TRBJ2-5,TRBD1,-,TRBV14,CASSQQTGSWETQYF,TGTGCCAGCAGCCAGCAGACAGGGTCTTGGGAGACCCAGTACTTC
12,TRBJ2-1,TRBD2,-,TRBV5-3,CARSREVNEQFF,TGTGCCAGAAGCCGGGAGGTGAATGAGCAGTTCTTC